A selection of T cell receptor beta chains follows, all from one sample in a study of shared clonotypes between healthy human individuals. The data were produced by immunoSEQ multiplex PCR, yet TCRdb's version contains in-frame clones alone and is incomplete. Of 2.3 million or so clones listed, 90% to 95% were seen once; the top ten hold 0.39%. The sequenced sample was naive CD4+ T cells from PBMCs. The receptors were sampled from a young man in good health. Some clones in this sample may be carry-over from other donors' samples. Each CDR3 is given with its conserved first and last residue. Fields, in order: V gene, clone size, D gene, J gene, CDR3 protein, CDR3 DNA. A D gene is named only where the DNA matches it firmly. Some rows have no size entry. The others give once, few or many, or a class for an expanded clone.

TRBV7-9,.,TRBD1,TRBJ1-1,CASSFWTGGANTEAFF,TGTGCCAGCAGCTTTTGGACAGGGGGGGCGAACACTGAAGCTTTCTTT
TRBV18,.,TRBD1,TRBJ2-7,CASSPTDRDHEQYF,TGTGCCAGCTCACCTACCGACAGGGACCACGAGCAGTACTTC
TRBV30,.,.,TRBJ2-3,CAWSPSNTQYF,TGTGCCTGGAGTCCCTCGAATACGCAGTATTTT
TRBV27,once,TRBD2,TRBJ2-1,CASSAPGSGSRNEQFF,TGTGCCAGCAGTGCCCCGGGTAGCGGGAGTCGGAATGAGCAGTTCTTC
TRBV19,.,.,TRBJ2-6,CASSTLSGANVLTF,TGTGCCAGTAGTACCCTCTCTGGGGCCAACGTCCTGACTTTC
TRBV7-9,.,.,TRBJ1-1,CASSYGANMNTEAFF,TGTGCCAGCAGCTACGGGGCTAACATGAACACTGAAGCTTTCTTT
TRBV9,.,.,TRBJ1-2,CASSERLSRGYTF,TGTGCCAGCAGCGAGAGACTGAGTCGAGGCTACACCTTC
TRBV25-1,.,.,TRBJ1-1,CASSDPRVGNTEAFF,TGTGCCAGCAGTGACCCGCGGGTCGGGAACACTGAAGCTTTCTTT
TRBV11-3,.,.,TRBJ2-7,CASSFTGLGEQYF,TGTGCCAGCAGCTTTACAGGGTTGGGCGAGCAGTACTTC
TRBV5-1,.,.,TRBJ1-3,CASSLAYRDSGNTIYF,TGCGCCAGCAGCTTGGCCTATCGGGACTCTGGAAACACCATATATTTT
TRBV5-1,.,.,TRBJ2-7,CASSLAQVGDEQYF,TGCGCCAGCAGCTTGGCCCAGGTGGGGGACGAGCAGTACTTC
TRBV10-3,.,.,TRBJ2-2,CATRVVGSNTGELFF,TGTGCCACCCGAGTTGTTGGGAGTAACACCGGGGAGCTGTTTTTT
TRBV7-3,.,TRBD1,TRBJ2-1,CASSFGQGGNEQFF,TGTGCCAGCAGCTTCGGACAGGGCGGGAATGAGCAGTTCTTC
TRBV6-6,.,.,TRBJ2-6,CASSYLSGANVLTF,TGTGCCAGCAGTTACCTATCTGGGGCCAACGTCCTGACTTTC
TRBV29-1,few,.,TRBJ1-1,CSTFGPKEAAFF,TGCAGCACATTCGGCCCTAAAGAGGCAGCTTTCTTT
TRBV20-1,.,.,TRBJ2-1,CSASKGKQFF,TGCAGTGCTAGTAAGGGTAAGCAGTTCTTC
TRBV5-6,.,TRBD2,TRBJ2-3,CASSSGLGRDTQYF,TGTGCCAGCAGCTCCGGACTAGGGCGGGATACGCAGTATTTT
TRBV4-3,once,.,TRBJ1-4,CASSQEPGTREKLFF,TGCGCCAGCAGCCAAGAGCCCGGGACCCGGGAAAAACTGTTTTTT
TRBV18,.,TRBD2,TRBJ2-1,CASSRGLDPFQFF,TGTGCCAGCTCACGTGGACTAGATCCGTTTCAGTTCTTC
TRBV7-3,.,TRBD2,TRBJ2-2,CASSPGTSGISGELFF,TGTGCCAGCAGCCCCGGGACTAGCGGGATATCCGGGGAGCTGTTTTTT
TRBV30,.,.,TRBJ1-2,CAWSLAPNYGYTF,TGTGCCTGGAGTTTGGCTCCTAACTATGGCTACACCTTC
TRBV28,.,TRBD1,TRBJ1-1,CASSFLAGGARNTEAFF,TGTGCCAGCAGTTTTCTTGCAGGGGGCGCAAGGAACACTGAAGCTTTCTTT
TRBV2,.,TRBD1,TRBJ2-3,CASSDGFVAGGSTDTQYF,TGTGCCAGCAGTGACGGTTTTGTTGCAGGGGGTAGCACAGATACGCAGTATTTT
TRBV7-9,.,TRBD1,TRBJ2-7,CASSLTRDSTYEQYF,TGTGCCAGCAGCTTGACAAGGGACAGCACCTACGAGCAGTACTTC
TRBV30,.,.,TRBJ2-1,CAWSGDHEQFF,TGTGCCTGGAGTGGCGACCATGAGCAGTTCTTC
TRBV14,once,.,TRBJ2-7,CASSHGKGGEQYF,TGTGCCAGCAGCCATGGGAAGGGAGGCGAGCAGTACTTC
TRBV28,.,TRBD1,TRBJ2-7,CASSPSTGMVYEQYF,TGTGCCAGCAGTCCATCGACAGGGATGGTGTACGAGCAGTACTTC
TRBV19,.,.,TRBJ1-5,CASSRAPIPNQPQHF,TGTGCCAGTAGTCGGGCACCCATCCCCAATCAGCCCCAGCATTTT
TRBV5-1,.,TRBD1,TRBJ2-7,CASSFTGGTYEQYF,TGCGCCAGCAGCTTCACAGGGGGTACCTACGAGCAGTACTTC
TRBV5-1,.,.,TRBJ1-1,CASSPQGAGTEAFF,TGCGCCAGCAGCCCCCAAGGGGCGGGGACTGAAGCTTTCTTT
TRBV18,.,.,TRBJ2-1,CASSGRANTYNEQFF,TGTGCCAGCTCCGGTAGGGCCAATACCTACAATGAGCAGTTCTTC
TRBV7-3,.,.,TRBJ2-3,CASSLGQTTDTQYF,TGTGCCAGCAGCTTAGGACAGACAACAGATACGCAGTATTTT
TRBV27,.,TRBD1,TRBJ2-7,CASSLQGAREQYF,TGTGCCAGCAGTTTACAGGGGGCCAGGGAGCAGTACTTC
TRBV9,.,TRBD1,TRBJ1-2,CASSVAPTGGNYGYTF,TGTGCCAGCAGCGTAGCTCCGACAGGGGGCAACTATGGCTACACCTTC
TRBV28,few,TRBD1,TRBJ1-1,CATRTGGTEAFF,TGTGCCACCAGAACAGGGGGCACTGAAGCTTTCTTT
TRBV4-2,once,.,TRBJ2-1,CASSQDRVRGGKENEQFF,TGTGCCAGCAGCCAAGATCGGGTCAGGGGGGGCAAGGAGAATGAGCAGTTCTTC
TRBV7-2,.,TRBD2,TRBJ2-2,CASSSYGTSGTGELFF,TGTGCCAGCAGCTCTTACGGGACTAGCGGGACCGGGGAGCTGTTTTTT
TRBV5-1,.,.,TRBJ2-6,CASMTGASGANVLTF,TGCGCCAGCATGACGGGGGCCTCTGGGGCCAACGTCCTGACTTTC
TRBV11-2,once,TRBD2,TRBJ2-3,CASRKGLAGRTDTQYF,TGTGCCAGCCGCAAGGGGCTAGCGGGCCGCACAGATACGCAGTATTTT
TRBV6-1,.,.,TRBJ1-5,CASSEADGRYQPQHF,TGTGCCAGCAGTGAGGCCGACGGTCGGTATCAGCCCCAGCATTTT
TRBV5-1,.,.,TRBJ1-1,CASSFGPSPSNTEAFF,TGCGCCAGCAGCTTTGGACCCAGCCCCTCCAACACTGAAGCTTTCTTT
TRBV9,.,TRBD2,TRBJ2-2,CASSGPGLSNTGELFF,TGTGCCAGCAGCGGACCGGGACTATCGAACACCGGGGAGCTGTTTTTT
TRBV2,.,TRBD1,TRBJ2-7,CASRDRVYEQYF,TGTGCCAGCAGGGACAGGGTCTACGAGCAGTACTTC
TRBV5-1,.,TRBD2,TRBJ2-1,CASSPRGVSSGSSYNEQFF,TGCGCCAGCAGCCCTAGGGGGGTATCTAGCGGGAGCTCCTACAATGAGCAGTTCTTC
TRBV5-1,.,.,TRBJ1-1,CASSLSADTEAFF,TGCGCCAGCAGCTTGTCTGCGGACACTGAAGCTTTCTTT
TRBV9,.,.,TRBJ1-2,CASSVVPSDGYTF,TGTGCCAGCAGCGTAGTGCCTTCCGATGGCTACACCTTC
TRBV5-1,.,TRBD1,TRBJ1-1,CASSRGQGAAFF,TGCGCCAGCAGCCGCGGACAGGGAGCAGCTTTCTTT
TRBV7-9,.,.,TRBJ1-2,CASSLGLQGNGYTF,TGTGCCAGCAGCTTAGGCCTACAGGGTAATGGCTACACCTTC
TRBV7-9,.,TRBD1,TRBJ2-3,CASRQGTGSTDTQYF,TGTGCCAGCAGACAAGGGACAGGGAGCACAGATACGCAGTATTTT
TRBV25-1,.,.,TRBJ2-5,CASGRETQYF,TGTGCCAGCGGCCGAGAGACCCAGTACTTC
TRBV28,.,.,TRBJ1-3,CASSLSGASGNTIYF,TGTGCCAGCAGTTTGTCGGGGGCCTCTGGAAACACCATATATTTT
TRBV27,.,TRBD2,TRBJ2-3,CASSLGFGGRRTDTQYF,TGTGCCAGCAGTTTAGGGTTCGGCGGGAGGAGGACAGATACGCAGTATTTT
TRBV30,.,.,TRBJ1-2,CAWSTLNYGYTF,TGTGCCTGGAGTACGCTTAACTATGGCTACACCTTC
TRBV9,.,.,TRBJ2-1,CASSVEPGNEQFF,TGTGCCAGCAGCGTAGAGCCCGGCAATGAGCAGTTCTTC
TRBV21-1,.,.,TRBJ1-1,CASSRTGNTEAFF,TGTGCCAGCAGTAGGACGGGAAACACTGAAGCTTTCTTT